This T cell receptor (beta chain) was captured by sequencing in a study of beta chain features in type 1 diabetes. V was pared by 1 base and J by 7 bases, with 7 bases of the junction left unmatched. Germline CDR1 reads SGHTA; CDR2 reads FQGTGA. The CDR3 has 16 residues. Points from the study as a whole: Within each of all four CD4+ subsets, Type 1 diabetes patients had TCRB CDR3s that were moderately but significantly shorter.

Since all of the isolated RNA was reverse transcribed, expressed TCRB transcripts were what got sequenced. Generated by immunoSEQ multiplex PCR, the TCRdb table keeps only in-frame clones and is missing some. The sample has some 290,000 clones, approximately 25% seen once. As for this clone: Its antigen is unknown.

This chain joins TRBV7-3 and TRBJ2-1, with 10 bases identical to TRBD2. The sequence derives from a young woman with type 1 diabetes. Sequenced material: naive CD4+ T cells from blood. As DNA, the CDR3 is TGTGCCAGCAGCTTAAATTGGCTAGCGGGAGTTAATGAGCAGTTCTTC. This codes for CASSLNWLAGVNEQFF.